This T cell receptor (beta chain) was captured in a study of blood T cells in healthy people across ages. The CDR3 runs 17 residues. After removal of 4 bases from V and 1 base from J, the junction contained 8 bases not matched to a gene. From germline, CDR1 is LNHDA and CDR2 SQIVND (reference sequence). This clonotype was seen a handful of times. A second PCR, run for about 7 to 11 cycles, used a sample-barcoded 5' primer plus a J-beta primer mix. TCRdb used MiXCR to reprocess the 5' RACE reads, holding one entry per CDR3 protein. This table has about 720,000 distinct CDR3 sequences, around a fifth appearing once.

The chain employs TRBV19 and TRBJ2-1; 9 positions agree with TRBD2. Sequenced sample: blood. The sequence was collected from a man between 65 and 85 years old in good health. CDR3 in DNA: TGTGCCAGTAGTAGACGTAGCGGGAGTGGGTCCTACAATGAGCAGTTCTTC. Translation gives CASSRRSGSGSYNEQFF.